This passage covers 2 T cell receptor beta chains from one sample sequenced in a study of blood T cells in healthy people across ages. Combining a sample-barcoded 5' primer with a J-beta primer mix, a second PCR ran for roughly 7 to 11 cycles. TCRdb recomputed calls from the 5' RACE reads with MiXCR, one row per CDR3 protein. The sample consists of over a million distinct CDR3 sequences, less than 50% of them appearing once. Material: blood. Receptors were obtained from a woman in her sixties or seventies in good health.

The chain uses TRBV11-2 and TRBJ2-5; the D gene is possibly TRBD2 (6 bases). The better agreement between TRBJ2-7 and the DNA end casts doubt on the J call. The CDR3 sequence is 13 residues long. Germline V CDR1 and CDR2: SGHAT, FQNNGV. This CDR3 reads CASSVGSGGEQYF. Here the CDR3 DNA reads TGTGCCAGCAGCGTCGGGTCCGGGGGCGAGCAGTACTTC.

The CDR3 loop reads CASSTPLTSYEQYF. The CDR3 DNA reads as TGTGCCAGCAGCACCCCACTAACCTCCTACGAGCAGTACTTC. The chain employs TRBV7-9 and TRBJ2-7; D gene uncertain. Trimming took off 5 bases at V and 0 bases at J, with 11 bases between the two ends. Germline CDR1 SEHNR, CDR2 FQNEAQ (reference sequence). The CDR3 totals 14 residues.